This is a list of T cell receptor beta chains from one sample in a study of control samples from healthy donors and cancer patients. Using immunoSEQ multiplex PCR, the repertoire was profiled, and TCRdb retains in-frame clones only, with some absent. In the table there are around 150,000 clones, approximately 90% of which are singletons. Sequenced sample: blood. The receptors stem from a man between 25 and 39 years old in good health. CDR3s include the opening cysteine and the closing phenylalanine or tryptophan. A D gene is named only where the DNA matches it firmly. Size tells how often a clone was seen (once, few, many) or the class of an expanded clone, and some rows leave it out.

>TRBJ1-5|TRBV6-6|NA|NA
TGTGCCAGCAGTTACTCCGAGGTACTCAATCAGCCCCAGCATTTT
CASSYSEVLNQPQHF
>TRBJ2-6|TRBV5-6|NA|NA
TGTGCCAGCAGCTCACCTTTTTACTCTGGGGCCAACGTCCTGACTTTC
CASSSPFYSGANVLTF
>TRBJ1-4|TRBV18|NA|NA
TGTGCCAGCTCACCGAATGACAGTGAAAAACTGTTTTTT
CASSPNDSEKLFF
>TRBJ2-1|TRBV9|NA|NA
TGTGCCAGCAGCGTAGTCCCGAACAATGAGCAGTTCTTC
CASSVVPNNEQFF
>TRBJ2-3|TRBV28|few|NA
TGTGCCAGCAGTTTGGGATCATCCACAGATACGCAGTATTTT
CASSLGSSTDTQYF
>TRBJ1-5|TRBV5-1|NA|NA
TGCGCCAGCAGCCTGGGCCAGGGTGGTCAGCCCCAGCATTTT
CASSLGQGGQPQHF
>TRBJ2-1|TRBV10-1|NA|TRBD1
TGCGCCAGCAATACCAACCGGGACAGGGGGCGCGGGGTGGACGGTAATGAGCAGTTCTTC
CASNTNRDRGRGVDGNEQFF
>TRBJ1-5|TRBV27|NA|TRBD1
TGTGCCAGCAGCCCGCCGGGACAGCTAAATCAGCCCCAGCATTTT
CASSPPGQLNQPQHF
>TRBJ1-1|TRBV19|NA|TRBD1
TGTGCCAGTAGTTTGACAGGGGGCGGAACTGAAGCTTTCTTT
CASSLTGGGTEAFF
>TRBJ1-3|TRBV19|NA|NA
TGTGCCAGTAGTACAGGACAGACTGGAAACACCATATATTTT
CASSTGQTGNTIYF
>TRBJ1-2|TRBV3-1/TRBV3-2|NA|TRBD1
TGTGCCAGCAGCCAACAGGACAGGGGGGGAGGCTACACCTTC
CASSQQDRGGGYTF
>TRBJ1-6|TRBV2|NA|NA
TGTGCCAGCTGTGGGCAGGCCAATTCACCCCTCCACTTT
CASCGQANSPLHF
>TRBJ2-5|TRBV18|once|NA
TGTGCCAGCTCACCCCTTGTGGGCGAGACCCAGTACTTC
CASSPLVGETQYF
>TRBJ2-7|TRBV19|once|NA
TGTGCCTCACGAGGGGCGGGATCCTACGAGCAGTACTTC
CASRGAGSYEQYF
>TRBJ1-3|TRBV18|NA|TRBD1
TGTGCCAGCTCACCAGGGACAGCGGGAACAGGGGGTCACCTCTTCTTGGGCGTTGGAAACACCATATATTTT
CASSPGTAGTGGHLFLGVGNTIYF
>TRBJ2-2|TRBV28|NA|TRBD1
TGTGCCAGCAACCCGGGACAGGGGGCGACCGGGGAGCTGTTTTTT
CASNPGQGATGELFF
>TRBJ2-3|TRBV7-9|NA|NA
TGTGCCAGCAGCTTAAGTCTAGATACGCAGTATTTT
CASSLSLDTQYF
>TRBJ2-5|TRBV24-1|NA|NA
TGTGCCACCAGTGATGTCGACGGTGGGGAGACCCAGTACTTC
CATSDVDGGETQYF
>TRBJ2-2|TRBV2|few|TRBD2
TGTGCCAGCAGCCCGGGACTAACTACCCTGGCCGGGGAGCTGTTTTTT
CASSPGLTTLAGELFF
>TRBJ2-4|TRBV28|NA|NA
TGTGCCAGCAGACCTGGACGCATTGCGCTAGCCAAAAACATTCAGTACTTC
CASRPGRIALAKNIQYF
>TRBJ2-5|TRBV28|NA|TRBD1
TGTGCCAGCCAGGGGGTCTCGGGAGAGACCCAGTACTTC
CASQGVSGETQYF
>TRBJ1-1|TRBV12-3/TRBV12-4|NA|NA
TGTGCCAGCATTATACAGGGGAACACTGAAGCTTTCTTT
CASIIQGNTEAFF
>TRBJ2-1|TRBV5-6|NA|TRBD2
TGTGCCAGCAGCCAGGGACTAGCGGGAGGGATCGGTGAGCAGTTCTTC
CASSQGLAGGIGEQFF
>TRBJ2-5|TRBV4-3|NA|NA
TGCGCCAGCAGCCAAGCAGGACAGGGAGGGGGAGACCAAGAGACCCAGTACTTC
CASSQAGQGGGDQETQYF
>TRBJ2-3|TRBV5-6|NA|NA
TGTGCCAGCAGCTACAAGACCGATACGCAGTATTTT
CASSYKTDTQYF
>TRBJ1-5|TRBV19|NA|TRBD1
TGTGCCAGTAGCTTTGGGACAGCAGAAAACAATCAGCCCCAGCATTTT
CASSFGTAENNQPQHF
>TRBJ2-1|TRBV5-4|NA|TRBD2
TGTGCCAGCAGCTCCTCCCAGCGGGGAGCCTGGAATGAGCAGTTCTTC
CASSSSQRGAWNEQFF
>TRBJ2-3|TRBV5-6|NA|TRBD1
TGTGCCAGCAGCAGGGACAGCCGCACAGATACGCAGTATTTT
CASSRDSRTDTQYF
>TRBJ2-7|TRBV7-3|NA|TRBD2
TGTGCCAGGGGCCTAGCGGCCCCGACCCTCTACGAGCAGTACTTC
CARGLAAPTLYEQYF